The 5 T cell receptor beta chains reported below all come from one sample, sequenced in a study of cytomegalovirus exposure and HLA in healthy donors. Primers: 60 Vbeta forward and 13 Jbeta reverse. The table came from immunoSEQ multiplex PCR; TCRdb's copy has only in-frame clones and leaves some out. In the table there are around 150,000 clones, about 80% of which are singletons. The sample comprised PBMCs. These receptors were taken from a man between 18 and 29 years old in good health and CMV-seropositive.

This rearrangement joins TRBV6-6 to TRBJ1-1; 8 bases are a match to TRBD1. The J segment lost 4 bases and the V segment lost 9 bases, leaving 7 bases of the junction unmatched. CDR1 and CDR2 (germline): MNHNY, SVGAGI (reference sequence). The CDR3 spans 13 residues. In DNA, the CDR3 is TGTGCCAGTCATAAAACAGGGGGCACTGAAGCTTTCTTT. Translation gives CASHKTGGTEAFF.

The chain is built from TRBV19 and TRBJ2-7; tentatively, D is TRBD1 (5 bases). The CDR3 consists of 15 residues. V was clipped by 6 bases and J by 3 bases, with 18 bases between them. CDR1 and CDR2 from the germline V gene are LNHDA and SQIVND (reference sequence). The CDR3: CASSHPGISLYEQYF. The DNA of the CDR3 is TGTGCCAGTAGCCACCCAGGGATATCGCTCTACGAGCAGTACTTC.

This clone was observed a handful of times. J is TRBJ2-1 and V is TRBV11-3; unclear D gene. V was shortened by 2 bases and J by 0 bases, with 11 bases between the two germline ends. Germline-derived CDR1 and CDR2 are SGHNT and YENEEA. The CDR3 runs 16 residues. CDR3 in DNA: TGTGCCAGCAGCTTAAAGCCACGGAGCTCCTACAATGAGCAGTTCTTC. The encoded protein is CASSLKPRSSYNEQFF.

The genes are TRBV30 and TRBJ1-1; 7 nucleotides agree with TRBD1. The ends lost 4 bases at V and 5 bases at J; junction bases unmatched: 10. The CDR3 is 14 amino acids. Looked up from germline, CDR1 is GTSNPN and CDR2 is SVGIG (reference sequence). Written as DNA, the CDR3 is TGTGCCTGGAAAGATAGGGGGCGGTGGACTGAAGCTTTCTTT. Amino acid sequence: CAWKDRGRWTEAFF.

The chain links TRBV19 to TRBJ2-2; D may be TRBD2 (6 bases). Germline loops: CDR1 LNHDA, CDR2 SQIVND (reference sequence). V shed 3 bases and J shed 7 bases, with 15 bases lying between them. The CDR3 is 15 residues long. CDR3 amino acids: CASSIWRGTDGELFF. Written as DNA, the CDR3 is TGTGCCAGTAGTATTTGGAGGGGAACGGACGGGGAGCTGTTTTTT.